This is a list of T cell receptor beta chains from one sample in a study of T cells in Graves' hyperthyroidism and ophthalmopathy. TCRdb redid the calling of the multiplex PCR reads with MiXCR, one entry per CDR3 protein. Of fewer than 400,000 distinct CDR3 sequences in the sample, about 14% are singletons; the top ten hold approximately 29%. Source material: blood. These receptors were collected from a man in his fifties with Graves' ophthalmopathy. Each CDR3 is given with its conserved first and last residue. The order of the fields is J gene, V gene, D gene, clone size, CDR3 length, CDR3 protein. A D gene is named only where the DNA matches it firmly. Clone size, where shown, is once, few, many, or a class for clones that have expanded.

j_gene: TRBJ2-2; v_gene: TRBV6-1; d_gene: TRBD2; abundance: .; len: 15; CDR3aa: CASSELAGGAGELFF
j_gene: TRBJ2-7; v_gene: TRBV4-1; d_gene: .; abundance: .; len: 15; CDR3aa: CASSQGGSTGYEQYF
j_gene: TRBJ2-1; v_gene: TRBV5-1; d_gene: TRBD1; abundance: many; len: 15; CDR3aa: CASILSGGPYNEQFF
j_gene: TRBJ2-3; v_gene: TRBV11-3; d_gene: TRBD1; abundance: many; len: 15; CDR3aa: CASSRGQGRTDTQYF
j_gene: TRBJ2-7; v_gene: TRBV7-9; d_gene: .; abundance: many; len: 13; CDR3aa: CASSSGRVYEQYF
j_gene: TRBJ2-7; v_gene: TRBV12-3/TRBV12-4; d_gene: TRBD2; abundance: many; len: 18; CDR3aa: CASSPSRTSGFTSHEQYF
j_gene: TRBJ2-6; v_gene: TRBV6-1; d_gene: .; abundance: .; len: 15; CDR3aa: CASSPRPPGANVLTF
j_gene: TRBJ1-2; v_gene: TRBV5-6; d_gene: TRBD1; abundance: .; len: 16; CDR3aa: CASSSPTGTVSGGYTF
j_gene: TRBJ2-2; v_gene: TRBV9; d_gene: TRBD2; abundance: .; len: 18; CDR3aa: CASSLRRLAGANTGELFF
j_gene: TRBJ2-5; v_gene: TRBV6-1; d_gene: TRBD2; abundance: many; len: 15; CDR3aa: CASGRAGGNGETQYF
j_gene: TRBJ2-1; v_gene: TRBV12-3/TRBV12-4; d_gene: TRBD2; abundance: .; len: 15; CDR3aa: CASSEGLAGEMRQFF
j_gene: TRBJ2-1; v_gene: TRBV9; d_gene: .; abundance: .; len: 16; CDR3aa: CASSVTWGASYNEQFF
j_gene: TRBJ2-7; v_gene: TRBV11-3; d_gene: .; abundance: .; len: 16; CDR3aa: CASSPVSWGEKYEQYF
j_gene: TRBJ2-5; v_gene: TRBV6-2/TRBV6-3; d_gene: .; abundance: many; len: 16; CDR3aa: CASSYDGTGGQETQYF
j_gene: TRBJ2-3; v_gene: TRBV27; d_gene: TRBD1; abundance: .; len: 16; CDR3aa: CASSRYRTGYTDTQYF
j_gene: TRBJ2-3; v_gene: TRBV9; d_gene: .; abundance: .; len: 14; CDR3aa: CASSTSPSTDTQYF
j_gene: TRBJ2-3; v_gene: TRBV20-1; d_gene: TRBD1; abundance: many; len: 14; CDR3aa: CSAPGQGASDTQYF
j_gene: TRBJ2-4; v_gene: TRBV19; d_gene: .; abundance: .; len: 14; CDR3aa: CASSIGQGGIIQYF
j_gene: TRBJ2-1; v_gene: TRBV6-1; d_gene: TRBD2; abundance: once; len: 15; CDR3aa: CASSESSGSGRAPFF
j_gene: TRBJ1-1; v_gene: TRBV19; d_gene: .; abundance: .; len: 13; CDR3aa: CASSISWGREAFF
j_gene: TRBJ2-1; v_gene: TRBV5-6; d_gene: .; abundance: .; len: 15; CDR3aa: CASSHLKRFGDEQFF
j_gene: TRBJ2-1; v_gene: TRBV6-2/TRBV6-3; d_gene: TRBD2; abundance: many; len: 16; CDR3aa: CASITRLAGGNNEQFF
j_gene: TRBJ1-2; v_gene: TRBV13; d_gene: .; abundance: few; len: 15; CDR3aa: CASSLGRLDLYGYTF
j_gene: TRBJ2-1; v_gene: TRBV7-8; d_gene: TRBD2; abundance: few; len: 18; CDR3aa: CASRKERTRERINNEQFF
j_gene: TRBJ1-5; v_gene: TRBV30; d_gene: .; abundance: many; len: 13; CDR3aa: CAWSVANNQPQHF
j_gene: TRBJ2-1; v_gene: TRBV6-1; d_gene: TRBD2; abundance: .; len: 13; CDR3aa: CASALATYNEQFF
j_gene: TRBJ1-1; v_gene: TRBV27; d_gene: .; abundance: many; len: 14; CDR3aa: CASSFKGSNTEAFF
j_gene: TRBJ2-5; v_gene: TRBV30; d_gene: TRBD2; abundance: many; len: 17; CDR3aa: CAWSLGLAGACQETQYF
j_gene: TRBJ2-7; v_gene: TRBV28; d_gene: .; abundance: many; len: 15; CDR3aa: CASSLPAGISREQYF
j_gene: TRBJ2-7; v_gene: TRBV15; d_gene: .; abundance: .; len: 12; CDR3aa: CATSKVGYEQYF
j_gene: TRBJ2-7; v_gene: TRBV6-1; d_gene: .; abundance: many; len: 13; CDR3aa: CASSDVAGYEQYF
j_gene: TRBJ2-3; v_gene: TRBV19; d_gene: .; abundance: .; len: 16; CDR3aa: CASSIGRLPNTDTQYF
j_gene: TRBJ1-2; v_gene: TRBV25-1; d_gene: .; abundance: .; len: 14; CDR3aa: CASSARRERYGYTF
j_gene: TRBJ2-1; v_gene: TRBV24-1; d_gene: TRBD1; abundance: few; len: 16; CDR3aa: CATSDRAAGTENEQFF
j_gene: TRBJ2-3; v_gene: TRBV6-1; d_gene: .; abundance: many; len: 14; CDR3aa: CASNVGQGGDTQYF
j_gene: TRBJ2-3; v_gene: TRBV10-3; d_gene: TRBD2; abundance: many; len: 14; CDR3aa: CAITPSGSTDTQYF
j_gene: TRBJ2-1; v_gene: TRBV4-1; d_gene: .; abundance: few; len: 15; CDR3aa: CASSQDGPYYNEQFF
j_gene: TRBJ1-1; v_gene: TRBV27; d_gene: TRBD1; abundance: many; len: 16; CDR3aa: CASSLMPRQGNTEAFF
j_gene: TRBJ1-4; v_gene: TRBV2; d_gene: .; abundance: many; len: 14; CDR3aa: CASSDATTNEKLFF
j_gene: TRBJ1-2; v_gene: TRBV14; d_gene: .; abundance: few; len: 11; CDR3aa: CASSGGNGYTF
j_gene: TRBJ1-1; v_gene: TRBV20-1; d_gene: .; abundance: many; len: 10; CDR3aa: CSASSRGAFF
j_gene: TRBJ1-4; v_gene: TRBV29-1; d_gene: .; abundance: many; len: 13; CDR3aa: CSVDDRKNEKLFF
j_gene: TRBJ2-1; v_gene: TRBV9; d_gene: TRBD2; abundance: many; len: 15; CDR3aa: CASSATSGTGNEQFF
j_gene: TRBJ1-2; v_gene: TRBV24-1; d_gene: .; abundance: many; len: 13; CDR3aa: CATSDSTRGGYTF
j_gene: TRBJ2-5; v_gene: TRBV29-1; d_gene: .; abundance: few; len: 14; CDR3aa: CSVAMGTVQETQYF
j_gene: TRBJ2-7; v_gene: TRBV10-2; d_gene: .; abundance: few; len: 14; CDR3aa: CASSPFSSTSEQYF
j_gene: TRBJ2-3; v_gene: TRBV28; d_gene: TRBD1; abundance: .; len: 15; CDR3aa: CASSDRTGGTDTQYF